The 2 T cell receptor beta chains given below trace back to one sample, sequenced in a study of beta chain features in type 1 diabetes. Of the isolated RNA, all was reverse transcribed, and so the sequenced material was expressed TCRB transcripts. Method: immunoSEQ multiplex PCR; TCRdb's copy keeps in-frame clones and lacks some. The profile shows about 110,000 clones, around 40% of them singletons. Specimen: stem cell memory CD4+ T cells from blood. The receptors come from a woman under 30 in good health.

This clone was seen repeatedly, ten times or more. V and J are TRBV29-1 and TRBJ2-5, with a tentative D call TRBD2 (5 bases). CDR1 and CDR2 from the germline V gene are SQVTM and ANQGSEA. The CDR3 has 11 amino acids. The CDR3 loop is CTGSVQETQYF. The CDR3 DNA sequence: TGCACGGGGAGTGTACAAGAGACCCAGTACTTC.

This rearrangement joins TRBV9 to TRBJ1-1, with TRBD1 matching 7 bases. The V gene end was trimmed by 4 bases and the J gene end by 5 bases; junction bases not matched to a gene: 17. Germline CDR1 is SGDLS and CDR2 is YYNGEE. There are 17 residues in the CDR3. CDR3 nucleotide sequence: TGTGCCAGCAGCCTCTATGCCTACCAGGGGGTAGGAACTGAAGCTTTCTTT. Translation: CASSLYAYQGVGTEAFF.